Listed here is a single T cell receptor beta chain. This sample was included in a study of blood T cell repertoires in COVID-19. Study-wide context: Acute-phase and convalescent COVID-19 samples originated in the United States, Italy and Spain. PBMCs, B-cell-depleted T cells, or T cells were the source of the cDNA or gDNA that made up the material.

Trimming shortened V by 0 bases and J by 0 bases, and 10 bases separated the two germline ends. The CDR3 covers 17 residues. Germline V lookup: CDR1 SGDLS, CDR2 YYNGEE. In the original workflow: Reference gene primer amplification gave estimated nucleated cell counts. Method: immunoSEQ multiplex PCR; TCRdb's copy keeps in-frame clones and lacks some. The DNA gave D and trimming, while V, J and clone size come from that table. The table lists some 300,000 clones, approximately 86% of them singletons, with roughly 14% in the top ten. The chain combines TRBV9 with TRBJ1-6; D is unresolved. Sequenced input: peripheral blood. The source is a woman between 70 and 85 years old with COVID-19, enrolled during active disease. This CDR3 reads CASSVEAYSSYNSPLHF. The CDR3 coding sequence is TGTGCCAGCAGCGTAGAAGCATATAGCTCCTATAATTCACCCCTCCACTTT.